The sequence of this T cell receptor beta chain was determined in a study of blood T cell repertoires in COVID-19. About the study: The samples span acute and convalescent COVID-19 from the United States, Italy and Spain. Sample material is recorded as cDNA or gDNA derived from T cells, B-cell-depleted T cells, or PBMCs.

The J segment lost 4 bases and the V segment lost 3 bases, leaving 7 bases of the junction unmatched. Germline CDR1 MRHNA, CDR2 SNTAGT. The CDR3 contains 15 residues. In the source study's methods: It was from reference gene primer amplification that nucleated cell counts were estimated. Assay: immunoSEQ multiplex PCR; the TCRdb copy retains only in-frame clones and omits some. D and trimming were read from the DNA, whereas the V and J calls and clone size are those reported in that table. The data show fewer than 130,000 clones, with roughly 80% seen just once and under 25% held by the top ten. V gene TRBV6-4 combines with J gene TRBJ2-3, with 7 bases lining up with TRBD2. Specimen: peripheral blood. The TCR sequence derives from an older man with active or convalescent COVID-19. This CDR3 is CASSEGGSLADTQYF. The CDR3 DNA reads TGTGCCAGCAGTGAGGGCGGGAGTTTGGCAGATACGCAGTATTTT.